This is a list of T cell receptor beta chains from one sample in a study of CD8 T cells in ankylosing spondylitis. A single record per CDR3 protein comes from TCRdb applying MiXCR to the 5' RACE reads. The sample records around 210,000 distinct CDR3 sequences, 8% to 9% being singletons. Sequencing was carried out using blood, either unsorted or a sorted T cell fraction (not recorded which). The receptors here all came from a female donor with ankylosing spondylitis or in good health (not recorded which). Each CDR3 is given with its conserved first and last residue. D genes are given only for firm matches. Clone size appears in some rows only: once, few, many, or a class for an expanded clone.

>-|-|TRBJ2-5|TRBV7-9
CASSLGEKEYF
TGTGCCAGCAGCTTAGGGGAAAAGGAGTACTTC
>few|TRBD1|TRBJ2-2|TRBV7-2
CASSSRGRAGELFF
TGTGCCAGCAGCTCCAGGGGGCGCGCCGGGGAGCTGTTTTTT
>-|-|TRBJ1-2|TRBV7-2
CASSSILGPAGGYTF
TGTGCCAGCAGCTCCATCTTAGGACCTGCGGGTGGCTACACCTTC
>many|TRBD1|TRBJ2-1|TRBV6-5
CASSLRYRDSSYNEQFF
TGTGCCAGCAGTTTACGATACCGGGACAGCTCCTACAATGAGCAGTTCTTC
>many|TRBD2|TRBJ2-5|TRBV25-1
CASSEFPSGTSETQYF
TGTGCCAGCAGTGAATTTCCTAGCGGGACGAGTGAGACCCAGTACTTC
>many|-|TRBJ1-1|TRBV19
CASTKNTEAFF
TGTGCCAGTACGAAGAACACTGAAGCTTTCTTT
>many|TRBD2|TRBJ2-7|TRBV10-3
CAISDSGNSYEQYF
TGTGCCATCAGCGATAGCGGGAACTCCTACGAGCAGTACTTC
>many|-|TRBJ1-2|TRBV18
CASSPRSNYGYTF
TGTGCCAGCTCACCTCGGTCCAACTATGGCTACACCTTC
>many|-|TRBJ2-5|TRBV7-9
CASSLAPDETQYF
TGTGCCAGCAGCTTAGCGCCCGACGAGACCCAGTACTTC
>few|-|TRBJ2-7|TRBV29-1
CSVGLDYEQYF
TGCAGCGTTGGACTAGACTACGAGCAGTACTTC
>many|-|TRBJ1-2|TRBV4-3
CASSQDPGYGYTF
TGCGCCAGCAGCCAAGATCCCGGTTATGGCTACACCTTC
>many|TRBD1|TRBJ2-5|TRBV5-1
CASSSGQGAIETQYF
TGCGCCAGCAGCTCTGGACAGGGGGCTATAGAGACCCAGTACTTC
>many|TRBD1|TRBJ1-1|TRBV20-1
CSADPGQGLGTEAFF
TGCAGTGCTGACCCGGGACAGGGGCTGGGGACTGAAGCTTTCTTT
>many|-|TRBJ2-1|TRBV7-2
CASSLDSLVYNEQFF
TGTGCCAGCAGCTTAGACTCCTTGGTTTACAATGAGCAGTTCTTC
>many|TRBD2|TRBJ2-7|TRBV4-3
CASSRLAGDRYEQYF
TGCGCCAGCAGCCGGCTAGCGGGAGATAGGTACGAGCAGTACTTC
>-|TRBD1|TRBJ1-6|TRBV3-1
CASSQPTGENSSPLHF
TGTGCCAGCAGCCAACCTACAGGGGAAAATTCGTCACCCCTCCACTTT
>many|-|TRBJ2-1|TRBV28
CASNLVRYRVPYNEQFF
TGTGCCAGCAACCTAGTTCGTTACAGGGTCCCCTACAATGAGCAGTTCTTC
>few|TRBD2|TRBJ2-7|TRBV11-2
CASSLTTSGRPNEQYF
TGTGCCAGCAGCTTAACGACTAGCGGGAGACCTAACGAGCAGTACTTC
>few|-|TRBJ2-7|TRBV3-1
CASSPQNIYEQYF
TGTGCCAGCAGCCCTCAAAACATTTACGAGCAGTACTTC
>many|-|TRBJ2-7|TRBV12-3/TRBV12-4
CASSPPGSGEQYF
TGTGCCAGCAGTCCTCCAGGGTCCGGCGAGCAGTACTTC
>many|-|TRBJ2-5|TRBV4-3
CASSPNSFGTLETQYF
TGCGCCAGCAGCCCAAACTCGTTCGGGACCCTAGAGACCCAGTACTTC
>many|-|TRBJ2-7|TRBV20-1
CSAKGDGPYEQYF
TGCAGTGCCAAAGGGGACGGACCCTACGAGCAGTACTTC
>-|-|TRBJ1-3|TRBV5-1
CASSLSRDSGNTIYF
TGCGCCAGCAGCTTGAGCAGGGACTCTGGAAACACCATATATTTT
>-|TRBD2|TRBJ2-1|TRBV3-1
CASSRGGRAGEQFF
TGTGCCAGCAGCCGTGGCGGGAGGGCTGGCGAGCAGTTCTTC
>-|-|TRBJ2-7|TRBV10-1
CASSDRSVSYEQYF
TGCGCCAGCAGTGATCGGAGCGTCTCCTACGAGCAGTACTTC